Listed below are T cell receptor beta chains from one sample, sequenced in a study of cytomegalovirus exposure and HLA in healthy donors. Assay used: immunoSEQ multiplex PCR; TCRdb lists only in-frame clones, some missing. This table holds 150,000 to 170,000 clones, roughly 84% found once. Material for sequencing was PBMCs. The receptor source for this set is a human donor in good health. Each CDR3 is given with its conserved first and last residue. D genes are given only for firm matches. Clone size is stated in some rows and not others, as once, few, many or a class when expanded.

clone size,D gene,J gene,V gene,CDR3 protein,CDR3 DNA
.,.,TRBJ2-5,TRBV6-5,CASSYSGGEKETQYF,TGTGCCAGCAGTTACTCAGGAGGGGAAAAAGAGACCCAGTACTTC
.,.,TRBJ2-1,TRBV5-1,CASSLVLVDNEQFF,TGCGCCAGCAGCTTGGTTCTAGTCGACAATGAGCAGTTCTTC
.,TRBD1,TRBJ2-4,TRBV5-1,CASSLVAGGSGIQYF,TGCGCCAGCAGCTTGGTGGCAGGGGGCAGCGGCATTCAGTACTTC
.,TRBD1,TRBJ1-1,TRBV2,CASIGRGTEAFF,TGTGCCAGCATAGGCAGGGGGACTGAAGCTTTCTTT
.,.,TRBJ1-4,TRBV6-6,CASSYSQGTYEKLFF,TGTGCCAGCAGTTACTCGCAGGGAACATATGAAAAACTGTTTTTT
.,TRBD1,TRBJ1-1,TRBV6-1,CASSEDVRGLTEAFF,TGTGCCAGCAGTGAAGATGTGAGGGGGCTAACTGAAGCTTTCTTT
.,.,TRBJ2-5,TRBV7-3,CASSLSRQQETQYF,TGTGCCAGCAGCTTAAGCCGTCAGCAAGAGACCCAGTACTTC
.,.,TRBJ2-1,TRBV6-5,CASSQTSLEQFF,TGTGCCAGCAGCCAGACTAGTCTGGAGCAGTTCTTC
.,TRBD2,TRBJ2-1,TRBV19,CASSIGRTGGPYNEQFF,TGTGCCAGTAGTATAGGTCGTACGGGAGGGCCGTACAATGAGCAGTTCTTC
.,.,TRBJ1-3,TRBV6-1,CASSEARVGAGNTIYF,TGTGCCAGCAGTGAAGCGCGTGTAGGGGCTGGAAACACCATATATTTT
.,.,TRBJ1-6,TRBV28,CASSVRRDTLNSPLHF,TGTGCCAGCAGTGTAAGAAGGGACACTCTGAATTCACCCCTCCACTTT
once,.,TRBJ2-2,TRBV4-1,CASSHRRFDNTGELFF,TGCGCCAGCAGCCACAGGAGGTTCGATAACACCGGGGAGCTGTTTTTT
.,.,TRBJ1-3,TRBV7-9,CASSFSNTIYF,TGTGCCAGCAGCTTTTCTAACACCATATATTTT
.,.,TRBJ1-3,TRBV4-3,CASSFGAGSGNTIYF,TGCGCCAGCAGCTTCGGCGCGGGCTCTGGAAACACCATATATTTT
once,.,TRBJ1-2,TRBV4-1,CASSRLPGEGGLGYYGYTF,TGCGCCAGCAGCCGACTTCCTGGAGAGGGTGGTCTTGGTTACTATGGCTACACCTTC
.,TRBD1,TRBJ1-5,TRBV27,CASSASPRGQGCNQPQHF,TGTGCCAGCAGTGCCTCCCCCAGGGGACAGGGCTGCAATCAGCCCCAGCATTTT
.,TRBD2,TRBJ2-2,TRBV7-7,CASSFLAGGAGELFF,TGTGCCAGCAGCTTCCTAGCGGGAGGGGCCGGGGAGCTGTTTTTT
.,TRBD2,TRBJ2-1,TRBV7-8,CASREYGTSNHEQFF,TGTGCCAGCAGAGAGTACGGGACTAGTAACCATGAGCAGTTCTTC
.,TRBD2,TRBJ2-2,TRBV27,CASSPPTSGTGELFF,TGTGCCAGCAGTCCTCCGACTAGCGGAACCGGGGAGCTGTTTTTT
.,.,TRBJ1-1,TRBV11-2,CASSLGMNTEAFF,TGTGCCAGCAGCTTAGGTATGAACACTGAAGCTTTCTTT
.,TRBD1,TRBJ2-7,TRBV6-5,CASMEGTGKYEQYF,TGTGCCAGCATGGAAGGGACAGGGAAATACGAGCAGTACTTC
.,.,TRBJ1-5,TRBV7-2,CASSLERGSQPQHF,TGTGCCAGCAGCTTAGAGCGGGGTAGTCAGCCCCAGCATTTT
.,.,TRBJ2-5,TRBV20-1,CSAADGARYF,TGCAGTGCTGCTGATGGAGCGAGGTACTTC
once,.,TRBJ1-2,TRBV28,CASSARDGRNGNYGYTF,TGTGCCAGCAGTGCCCGGGACGGGAGGAATGGGAACTATGGCTACACCTTC
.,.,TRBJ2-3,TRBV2,CASRRDTQYF,TGTGCCAGCAGGCGAGATACGCAGTATTTT
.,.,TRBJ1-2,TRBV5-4,CASSLVVLNTHYGYTF,TGTGCCAGCAGCTTGGTGGTCCTCAACACCCACTATGGCTACACCTTC
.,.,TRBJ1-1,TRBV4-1,CASRHVGRNTEAFF,TGCGCCAGCAGACACGTGGGGCGAAACACTGAAGCTTTCTTT
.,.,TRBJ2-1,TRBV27,CASSLSGANEQFF,TGTGCCAGCAGTTTATCAGGGGCGAATGAGCAGTTCTTC
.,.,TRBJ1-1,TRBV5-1,CASSLNGGGTEAFF,TGCGCCAGCAGCTTGAACGGGGGGGGTACTGAAGCTTTCTTT
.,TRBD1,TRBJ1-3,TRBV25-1,CASSFALEQGPGNTIYF,TGTGCCAGCAGTTTCGCTTTAGAACAGGGGCCTGGAAACACCATATATTTT
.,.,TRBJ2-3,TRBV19,CASRRGATDTQYF,TGTGCCAGTAGACGGGGAGCCACAGATACGCAGTATTTT
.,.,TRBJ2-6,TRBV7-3,CASTPMRGAGANVLTF,TGTGCCAGCACCCCTATGCGGGGCGCTGGGGCCAACGTCCTGACTTTC
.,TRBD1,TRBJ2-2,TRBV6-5,CASAGQGYTGELFF,TGTGCCAGCGCGGGACAGGGTTACACCGGGGAGCTGTTTTTT
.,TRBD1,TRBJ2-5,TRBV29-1,CSVRTGQETQYF,TGCAGCGTCCGGACAGGCCAAGAGACCCAGTACTTC
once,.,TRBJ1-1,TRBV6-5,CASSRRENTEAFF,TGTGCCAGCAGCCGGAGGGAGAACACTGAAGCTTTCTTT
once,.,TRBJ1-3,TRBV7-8,CASSLAGGNTIYF,TGTGCCAGCAGCTTAGCCGGGGGAAACACCATATATTTT
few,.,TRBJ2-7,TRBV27,CATRRPDYEQYF,TGTGCCACCCGGCGGCCGGACTACGAGCAGTACTTC
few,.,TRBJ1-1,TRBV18,CASSPLDKATEAFF,TGTGCCAGCTCACCGCTGGACAAGGCGACTGAAGCTTTCTTT
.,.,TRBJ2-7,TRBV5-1,CASSLAWAGEQYF,TGCGCCAGCAGCTTGGCGTGGGCGGGGGAGCAGTACTTC
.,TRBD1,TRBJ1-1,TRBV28,CASIDRGTGVYRTEAFF,TGTGCCAGCATCGACAGGGGGACAGGGGTTTATCGCACTGAAGCTTTCTTT
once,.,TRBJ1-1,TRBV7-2,CASSVQGRGTEAFF,TGTGCCAGCAGCGTACAGGGAAGGGGCACTGAAGCTTTCTTT
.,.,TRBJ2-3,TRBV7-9,CASSLGPHSTDTQYF,TGTGCCAGCAGCTTAGGGCCCCACAGCACAGATACGCAGTATTTT
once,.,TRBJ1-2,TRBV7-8,CASSARNYGYTF,TGTGCCAGCAGCGCCAGAAACTATGGCTACACCTTC
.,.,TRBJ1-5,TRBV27,CASSLSRVGQPQHF,TGTGCCAGCAGTTTATCGAGGGTTGGTCAGCCCCAGCATTTT
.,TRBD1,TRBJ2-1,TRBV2,CASSELGGVLYNEQFF,TGTGCCAGCAGTGAATTAGGGGGCGTCCTCTACAATGAGCAGTTCTTC
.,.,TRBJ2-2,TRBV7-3,CASSSFGRAGSGELFF,TGTGCCAGCAGCTCTTTCGGCAGGGCAGGGTCCGGGGAGCTGTTTTTT
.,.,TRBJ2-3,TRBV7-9,CASSVRGTDTQYF,TGTGCCAGCAGCGTTAGAGGCACAGATACGCAGTATTTT
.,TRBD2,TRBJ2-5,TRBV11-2,CASSQLAGLKETQYF,TGTGCCAGCAGCCAACTAGCGGGATTGAAAGAGACCCAGTACTTC
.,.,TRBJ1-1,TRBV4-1,CASFVEIPIYGQTSSAFF,TGCGCCAGCTTCGTCGAAATCCCAATTTATGGACAGACTTCTTCGGCTTTCTTT
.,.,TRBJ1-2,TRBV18,CASSPRGQEDGYTF,TGTGCCAGCTCACCAAGGGGCCAGGAAGATGGCTACACCTTC
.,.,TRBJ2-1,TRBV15,CATSGDLGGPYNEQFF,TGTGCCACCAGCGGAGATCTCGGGGGGCCCTACAATGAGCAGTTCTTC
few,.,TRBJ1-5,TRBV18,CASSPVPSNQPQHF,TGTGCCAGCTCACCAGTTCCTTCCAATCAGCCCCAGCATTTT
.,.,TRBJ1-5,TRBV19,CASTLGTSSYSNQPQHF,TGTGCCAGTACCCTCGGGACAAGCTCGTATAGCAATCAGCCCCAGCATTTT
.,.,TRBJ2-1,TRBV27,CASSPTPFTGNEQFF,TGTGCCAGCAGTCCCACCCCCTTCACGGGGAATGAGCAGTTCTTC